This T cell receptor (beta chain) comes out of a study of blood T cell repertoires in COVID-19. Looking at the study overall: The samples span acute and convalescent COVID-19 from the United States, Italy and Spain. T cells, B-cell-depleted T cells, or PBMCs supplied cDNA or gDNA.

As processed by the authors: Using reference gene primer amplification, nucleated cell counts were estimated. Some clones are missing from TCRdb's copy, which holds only in-frame ones; the method was immunoSEQ multiplex PCR. V, J and clone size are taken as reported in that table, and D and trimming were inferred from the DNA itself. The sample has approximately 50,000 clones; about 90% are singletons. Germline V gene sequence: CDR1 SSHAT, CDR2 FNYEAQ (reference sequence). CDR3 length: 16 residues. V shed 0 bases, J shed 3 bases, and the junction held 6 bases outside the gene matches. This chain links TRBV7-7 with TRBJ2-5; 8 bases line up with TRBD2. This clonotype was obtained from a human donor in a cohort sampled during active COVID-19. The sequencing input was peripheral blood. CDR3 coding DNA: TGTGCCAGCAGCTTAGCCGGGGGGGGGCACGAAGAGACCCAGTACTTC. Translation: CASSLAGGGHEETQYF.